This TCR beta chain was profiled in a study of shared clonotypes between healthy human individuals (dated by TCRdb to the early 2020s). Background on the whole study: A few men and a couple of women, aged 18 to 49 years, made up the cohort. For each donor, three plates each were used for CD4 naive and CD4 memory, two plates were used for CD8 naive, and one plate was used for CD8 memory. Blood TCR repertoires of 5 or 6 healthy adults were deeply sequenced to estimate repertoire size and the extent of clonotype sharing between individuals. To increase sequencing depth and limit assay-specific biases, different laboratories used diverse techniques to prepare libraries and sequence TCR repertoires. Leukapheresis yielded between about 0.94 and 10 billion PBMCs per donor.

Donors were healthy HIV-negative adults with no recently reported acute infections or vaccinations. Only Caucasian adults living in Nashville, Tennessee, USA were represented among the donors. CD4+ T cells were enriched by magnetic negative selection, after which naive cells were positively selected on CD45RA and the negative fraction was taken as the memory subset. Blood was obtained by leukapheresis, after which PBMCs were separated by Ficoll-Histopaque density gradient centrifugation and cryopreserved in liquid nitrogen vapor phase. Analytical flow cytometry was used to check the purity and quantity of each magnetically sorted T cell population. Each sorted fraction had its genomic DNA isolated and then quantified by UV absorbance on a Nanodrop 2000c. As to this clone: What this receptor recognizes is not known. Nothing much larger sits one base from this clone, and base qualities are not available.

The germline V gene (reference sequence) provides CDR1 MNHNY and CDR2 SVGAGI. Including cysteine and phenylalanine, the CDR3 has 16 amino acids. Of the read, only the CDR3 DNA is kept; its 48 bases are in frame from base 1. From V the trimming removes 6 bases and from J it removes 14 bases, while the gene matches leave 18 bases of the junction unaccounted for. Paper-wide results and their limitations: Pairwise subsampling indicated that sequencing depth was expected to affect the degree of clonotype sharing among donors. Across a handful of donors, 5% to 6% of naive CD4, roughly 3.8% of naive CD8, under 2.5% of memory CD4, and over 0.35% of memory CD8 clonotypes were shared. Compared with non-shared clonotypes, the clonotypes found in all four sorted-subset donors had higher generation probabilities. Naive subsets generally had larger estimated clonotype richness than memory subsets. The genetic and exposure-history diversity represented was limited by the small number of donors. Incomplete sequencing was indicated by rarefaction of sorted-subset datasets, despite the large sequencing depth. Only blood was sampled, and tissue TCR repertoires likely differ from those in blood.

Using the deep immunoSEQ assay, multiplex PCR amplified TCR CDR3 regions from genomic DNA. Genomic DNA extracted from each cell subset was distributed evenly over all wells of several immunoSEQ 96-well plates, and each plate served as one replicate. For sorted subsets, 150 to 250 ng of genomic DNA, equivalent to 30,000 or so T cell genomes, went into each replicate PCR. The purified libraries were quantified using a Qubit 3.0 fluorometer, sized with a Bioanalyzer 2100, and then quantified again using the KAPA Library Quantification kit. Each immunoSEQ 96-well plate was sequenced on its own single-read 150-cycle Illumina NextSeq 550 flow cell. The original pipeline was this. Because the immunoSEQ output held only junctional sequences and lacked quality scores, the filtering could not match the filtering applied to full-length reads. Sequences were annotated with PyIR, a Python wrapper for IgBLAST v1.9, and V/J genes and CDR3 were assigned using IMGT germline references. Reads were filtered out if the reads had weak V/J assignments (E-value above 1e-6), no CDR3, stop codons, out-of-frame junctions, or ambiguous translated residues. V3J clonotypes were defined as sequences sharing an identical inferred V gene, J gene, and CDR3 amino acid sequence. To compute the percentage overlap between repertoires, the number of shared unique clonotypes was divided by the size of the smaller repertoire. RTK rarefaction, the Chao1 estimator, and Recon v2.1 estimates of unobserved clonotypes were used to assess repertoire richness. Generation probabilities for all TCRbeta clonotypes obtained by the gDNA method from a handful of donors were computed using OLGA. TCRdb limited this immuneACCESS table to in-frame rearrangements with V and J called. A share of clones is missing; checked studies link under half to unresolved V genes, and the rest is unexplained. Clone size and the V and J calls come from that table; the DNA yielded D and trimming. Across this sample there are about 2.3 million clones, with roughly 92% seen only once. The ten biggest clones cover 0.37% of the sample.

This chain is built from TRBV6-6 and TRBJ2-1, with TRBD2 matching 11 junction bases. Sequencing was performed on naive CD4+ T cells from PBMCs. The sample's cell subset or site label, decoded: CD45RA+ positively selected. This TCR was sampled from a young man in good health. Some clones in this sample may be carry-over from other donors' samples. The bases are TGTGCCAGCAGCCTTACGCGGCGGACTAGCGGGTTAGGGAAGTTCTTC. This translates into CASSLTRRTSGLGKFF.